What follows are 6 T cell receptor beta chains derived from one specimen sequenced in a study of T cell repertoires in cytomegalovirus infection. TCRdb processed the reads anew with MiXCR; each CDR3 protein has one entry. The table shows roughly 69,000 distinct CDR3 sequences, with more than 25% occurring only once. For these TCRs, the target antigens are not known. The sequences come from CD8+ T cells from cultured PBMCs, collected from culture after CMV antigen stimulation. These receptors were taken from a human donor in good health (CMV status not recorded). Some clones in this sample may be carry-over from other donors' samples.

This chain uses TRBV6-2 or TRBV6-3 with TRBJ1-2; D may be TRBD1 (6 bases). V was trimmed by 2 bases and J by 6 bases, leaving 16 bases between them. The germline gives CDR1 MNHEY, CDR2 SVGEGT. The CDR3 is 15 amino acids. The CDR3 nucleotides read TGTGCCAGCAGTTACACGGGCGGGGGCGAGGATGGCTACACCTTC. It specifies CASSYTGGGEDGYTF.

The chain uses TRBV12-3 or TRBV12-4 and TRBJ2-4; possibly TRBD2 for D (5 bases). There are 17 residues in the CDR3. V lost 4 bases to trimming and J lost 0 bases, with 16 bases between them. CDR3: CASSYPPGVLAKNIQYF. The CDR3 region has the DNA TGTGCCAGCAGTTACCCCCCCGGGGTGCTAGCCAAAAACATTCAGTACTTC.

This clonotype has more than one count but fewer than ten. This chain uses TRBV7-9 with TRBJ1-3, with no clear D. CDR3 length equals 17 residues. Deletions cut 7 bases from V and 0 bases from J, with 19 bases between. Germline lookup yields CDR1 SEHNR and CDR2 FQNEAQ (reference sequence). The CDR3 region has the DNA TGTGCCAGCATTGAGGCGGGAACCGACTTCTCTGGAAACACCATATATTTT. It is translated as CASIEAGTDFSGNTIYF.

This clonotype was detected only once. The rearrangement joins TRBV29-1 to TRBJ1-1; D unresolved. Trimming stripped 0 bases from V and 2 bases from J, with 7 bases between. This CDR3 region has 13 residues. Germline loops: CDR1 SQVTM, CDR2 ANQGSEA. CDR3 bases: TGCAGCGTTGAAGATCCTGAAAACACTGAAGCTTTCTTT. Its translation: CSVEDPENTEAFF.

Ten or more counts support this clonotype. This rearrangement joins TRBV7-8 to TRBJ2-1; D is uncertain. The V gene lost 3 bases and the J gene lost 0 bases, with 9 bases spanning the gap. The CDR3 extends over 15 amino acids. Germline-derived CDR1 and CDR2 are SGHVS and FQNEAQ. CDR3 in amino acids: CASSFFQNSYNEQFF. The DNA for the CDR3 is TGTGCCAGCAGCTTCTTCCAAAACTCCTACAATGAGCAGTTCTTC.

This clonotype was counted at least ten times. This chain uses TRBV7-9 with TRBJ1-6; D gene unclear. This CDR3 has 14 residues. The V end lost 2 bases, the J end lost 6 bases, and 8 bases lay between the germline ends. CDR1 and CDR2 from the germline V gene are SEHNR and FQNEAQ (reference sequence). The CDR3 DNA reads TGTGCCAGCAGCTTACCGACTTCTAATTCACCCCTCCACTTT. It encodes CASSLPTSNSPLHF.